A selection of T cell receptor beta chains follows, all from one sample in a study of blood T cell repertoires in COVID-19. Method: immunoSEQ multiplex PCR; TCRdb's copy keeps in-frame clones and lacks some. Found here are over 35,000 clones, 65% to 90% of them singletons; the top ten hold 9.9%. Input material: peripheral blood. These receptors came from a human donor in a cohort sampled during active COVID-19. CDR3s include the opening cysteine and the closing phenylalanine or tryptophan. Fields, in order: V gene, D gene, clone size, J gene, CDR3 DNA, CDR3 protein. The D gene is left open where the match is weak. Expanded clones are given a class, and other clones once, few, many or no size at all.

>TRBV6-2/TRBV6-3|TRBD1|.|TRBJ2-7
TGTGCCAGCAGTTACACGACAGGGGGCACCTACGAGCAGTACTTC
CASSYTTGGTYEQYF
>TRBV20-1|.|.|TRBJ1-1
TGCAGTGCTACAGGGAACACTGAAGCTTTCTTT
CSATGNTEAFF
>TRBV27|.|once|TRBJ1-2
TGTGCCAGCAGTCCCTTGACTCCTCTTGGCTACACCTTC
CASSPLTPLGYTF
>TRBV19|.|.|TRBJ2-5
TGTGCCAGTCGCTCTGAGAACCAAGAGACCCAGTACTTC
CASRSENQETQYF
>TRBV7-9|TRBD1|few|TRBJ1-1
TGTGCCAGCAGCTCGGGACAGGGGGTTACTGAAGCTTTCTTT
CASSSGQGVTEAFF
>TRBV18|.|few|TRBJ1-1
TGTGCCAGCTCACCTGGTGGGGAGCCGAACACTGAAGCTTTCTTT
CASSPGGEPNTEAFF
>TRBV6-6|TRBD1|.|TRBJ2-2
TGTGCCAGCAGTCCGGGACAGGGAACCGGGGAGCTGTTTTTT
CASSPGQGTGELFF
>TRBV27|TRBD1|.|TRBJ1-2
TGTGCCAGCAGTTCCCCACAGGGGGGCTACACCTTC
CASSSPQGGYTF
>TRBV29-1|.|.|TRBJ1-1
TGCAGCGTTGTTTCATCTAGCGGGGGGAGAACTGAAGCTTTCTTT
CSVVSSSGGRTEAFF
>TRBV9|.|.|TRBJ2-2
TGTGCCAGCAGCGTAGAAGTGGCTGGGAACACCGGGGAGCTGTTTTTT
CASSVEVAGNTGELFF
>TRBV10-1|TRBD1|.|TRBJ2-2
TGCGCCAGCAGTGACGGGACAGGGAACACCGGGGAGCTGTTTTTT
CASSDGTGNTGELFF
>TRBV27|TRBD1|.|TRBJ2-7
TGTGCCAGCAGTTTTTGGGACAGAAACTACGAGCAGTACTTC
CASSFWDRNYEQYF
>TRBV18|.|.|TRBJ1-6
TGTGCCAGCTCCCCGGTGAGCTCCTATAATTCACCCCTCCACTTT
CASSPVSSYNSPLHF
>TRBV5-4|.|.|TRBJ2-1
TGTGCCAGCAGCTTAGAGGGAGGTACCTACAATGAGCAGTTCTTC
CASSLEGGTYNEQFF
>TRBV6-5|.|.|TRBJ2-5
TGTGCCAGCAGCCTATTTAGGGAGGCCGAGACCCAGTACTTC
CASSLFREAETQYF
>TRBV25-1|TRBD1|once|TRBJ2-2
TGTGCCAGCAGTGACACTCTGACAGGGTTTGCCGGGGAGCTGTTTTTT
CASSDTLTGFAGELFF
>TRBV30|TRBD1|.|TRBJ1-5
TGTGCCTGGAGTCCAGGGGGCGCGATTCAGCCCCAGCATTTT
CAWSPGGAIQPQHF
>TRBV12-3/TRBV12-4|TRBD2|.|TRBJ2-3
TGTGCCAGCAGTTTAGGGCTAGCGGAGTATTTT
CASSLGLAEYF
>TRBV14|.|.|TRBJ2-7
TGTGCCAGCAGCCAAGGGGCAGGGGACGAGCAGTACTTC
CASSQGAGDEQYF
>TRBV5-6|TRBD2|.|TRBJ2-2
TGTGCCAGCAGCCGGCCGGGACTAACTGACACCGGGGAGCTGTTTTTT
CASSRPGLTDTGELFF
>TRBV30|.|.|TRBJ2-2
TGTGCCTGGAGTGTAATGCGGCTTCGGGTCGACACCGGGGAGCTGTTTTTT
CAWSVMRLRVDTGELFF
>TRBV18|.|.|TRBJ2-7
TGTGCCAGCTCACTTAACAGGGCCGACGAGCAGTACTTC
CASSLNRADEQYF
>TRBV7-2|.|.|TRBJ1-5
TGTGCCAGCAGCCCCCCGGGGGTTCAGCCCCAGCATTTT
CASSPPGVQPQHF